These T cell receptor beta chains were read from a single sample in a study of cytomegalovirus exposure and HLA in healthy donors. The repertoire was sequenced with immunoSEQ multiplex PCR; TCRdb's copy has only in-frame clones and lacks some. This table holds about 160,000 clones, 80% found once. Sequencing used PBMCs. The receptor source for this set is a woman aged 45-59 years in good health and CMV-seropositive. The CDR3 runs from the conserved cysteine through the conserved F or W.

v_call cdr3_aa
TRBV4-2 CASSLPGLYTGELFF
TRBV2 CASRDTGAQPQHF
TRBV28 CASRPTGDSNQPQHF
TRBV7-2 CASSLALSGANVLTF
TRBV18 CASSPRTFDNTEAFF
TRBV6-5 CASGWGQNIQYF
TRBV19 CASRDRGFPTEAFF
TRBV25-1 CASSEYRTGHTEAFF
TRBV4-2 CASSPRMGQGGYEQFF
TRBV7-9 CASSRDTFPYGYTF
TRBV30 CAWTTVGQGAQYF
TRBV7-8 CASSRTGTSGRSYNEQFF